This entry concerns a single T cell receptor beta chain. The data were obtained in a study of cytomegalovirus exposure and HLA in healthy donors. For the study at large: According to later analysis, the same platform produced the 120 validation and several hundred first-cohort repertoires.

This table comes from immunoSEQ multiplex PCR, and its TCRdb copy is limited to in-frame clones, with some not included. The top ten hold about 1.3% of the sample, which has some 75,000 clones, about 95% seen once. Germline CDR1 is SGHRS and CDR2 is YFSETQ. The V and J ends lost 0 bases and 4 bases respectively, with 21 bases between them. The length of the CDR3 is 18 residues. This rearrangement joins TRBV5-1 to TRBJ2-3; D is possibly TRBD1 (5 bases). Material for sequencing was PBMCs. This clonotype was obtained from a woman aged 18-35 years in good health and CMV-seronegative. The CDR3 DNA reads as TGCGCCAGCAGCTTGGCCCCGGGCGGCAGGGAAATCGCAGATACGCAGTATTTT. Protein: CASSLAPGGREIADTQYF.